The subject of this entry is one T cell receptor beta chain. Each CDR3 protein gets one entry after TCRdb re-called the RT-PCR reads with MiXCR. The sample lists fewer than 800,000 distinct CDR3 sequences, 13% to 15% seen once, with roughly 3.9% in the top ten. V was clipped by 7 bases and J by 7 bases; unmatched bases: 9. The CDR3 is made up of 13 amino acids. The V gene's germline CDR1 is SGHTA and CDR2 FQGTGA. The V call is TRBV7-3, the J call TRBJ1-1, with 7 positions matching TRBD1. Sequenced material: memory CD4+ T cells from blood. This sequence originates from a female donor in good health, serving as a healthy control. CDR3: CASTPTGDGEAFF. The CDR3 region has the DNA TGTGCCAGCACGCCTACAGGGGATGGTGAAGCTTTCTTT.